This TCR beta chain was identified in a study of T cells in localized non-small cell lung cancer (dated by TCRdb to the early 2020s). With respect to the entire study: T cell repertoires of more than 200 early-stage NSCLC patients were analyzed, with tumors being compared against uninvolved tumor-adjacent lungs. The cohort comprised some 240 treatment-naïve NSCLC patients with resected, localized lung tumors. The mean age of the NSCLC patients was around 67 years, with 120 to 150 men and around 100 women. Study-wide conclusions, independent of this receptor: Longer overall survival was associated with higher T cell density in blood, whereas shorter survival was associated with higher clonality in adjacent lung. Of the top 100 tumor clones, a median of roughly 57 were detected in paired uninvolved adjacent lung; some 28 were also among that lung's top 100. Since the design was exploratory, TCR variables were selected using unadjusted p-values with no false-discovery rate correction. Uninvolved tumor-adjacent lung showed the highest T cell clonality, higher than tumor, which suggests more focused antigenic responses in the uninvolved tumor-adjacent lung. Because multi-region tumor sequencing was not performed, intratumor heterogeneity could not be ruled out.

At diagnosis, peripheral blood, uninvolved tumor-adjacent lung and tumor were collected and were preserved as a mix of fresh-frozen and FFPE material. For TCR repertoire profiling, the blood samples were analyzed as peripheral blood mononuclear cells. TCR beta CDR3 regions were sequenced from DNA using the immunoSEQ Assay. The paper's data handling went like this. T cell density was computed as TCR beta template counts normalized to usable DNA estimated by amplifying housekeeping genes. Richness was estimated with the preseqR package, extrapolating to 400,000 templates for PBMC samples and 120,000 templates for tissue samples. Clonality was calculated as one minus Pielou's evenness. Tissue-enriched TCRs were identified through differential abundance testing performed on productive amino-acid clonotypes, with a minimum total count of 5 and an alpha of 0.1. The Jaccard Index and the Morisita Overlap Index were used to measure repertoire overlap between compartments. GLIPH clustered TCR beta CDR3s with public tetramer-defined viral CDR3s; viral motifs required at least three viral sequences plus V-gene enrichment. In TCRdb, the immuneACCESS table is reduced to in-frame sequences with V and J assigned. These tables do not hold every clone; where another copy was compared, an unresolved V gene accounts for under half, and the others remain unexplained. The D gene and trimming were derived from the DNA, and the V and J assignments and clone size from that table. The sample data list 20,000 to 30,000 clones, and around 93% of these were observed just once. The ten largest account for roughly 4.1% of the sample.

Regarding this clone: Which antigen it targets is not known. There are no base qualities to consult, and no much larger clone falls within one base.

The sequence derives from a female donor older than 55 with stage II squamous cell lung carcinoma. Specimen: peripheral blood, collected before any cancer treatment.

CDR3 loop: CAWSAGETQYF. The DNA sequence reads TGTGCCTGGAGTGCCGGAGAGACCCAGTACTTC. The rearrangement combines TRBV30 with TRBJ2-5, with the D segment identity uncertain. Including cysteine and phenylalanine, the CDR3 has 11 amino acids. Left in the record is the CDR3 DNA by itself, 33 bases read in frame from the first base. According to the germline V gene (reference sequence), CDR1 reads GTSNPN and CDR2 reads SVGIG. A distance of 4 bases separates the germline ends of V and J, which lose 1 base and 4 bases respectively. With the rest looked up from the reference TRBV30 and TRBJ2-5 genes rather than sequenced, the full variable domain is SQTIHQWPATLVQPVGSPLSLECTVEGTSNPNLYWYRQAAGRGLQLLFYSVGIGQISSEVPQNLSASRPQDRQFILSSKKLLLSDSGFYLCAWSAGETQYFGPGTRLLVL.